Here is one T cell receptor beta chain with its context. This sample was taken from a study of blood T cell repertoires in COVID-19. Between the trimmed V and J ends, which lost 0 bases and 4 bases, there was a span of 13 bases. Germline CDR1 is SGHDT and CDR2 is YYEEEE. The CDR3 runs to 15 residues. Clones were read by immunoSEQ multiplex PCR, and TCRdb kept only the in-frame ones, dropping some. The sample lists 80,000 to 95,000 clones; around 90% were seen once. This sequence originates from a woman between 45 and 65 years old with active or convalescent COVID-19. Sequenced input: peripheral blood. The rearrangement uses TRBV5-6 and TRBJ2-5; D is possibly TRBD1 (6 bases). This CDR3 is CASSLVGHEGETQYF. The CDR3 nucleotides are TGTGCCAGCAGCTTGGTGGGACACGAGGGAGAGACCCAGTACTTC.